This TCR beta chain was found in a study of a mutant IDH1 vaccine in newly diagnosed glioma. Study-wide background: Each patient was administered eight vaccinations, scheduled in weeks 1, 3, 5, 7, 11, 15, 19 and 23. Treated patients showed a male proportion of approximately 62%, a female proportion of roughly 38%, and a mean age of 40.4 years. Vaccination was launched 4-6 weeks after radiotherapy alone, or with temozolomide cycles.

Indicated time point: week 23, last vaccination. Vaccine doses each comprised 300 ug of mutant IDH1 20-mer peptide, with topical imiquimod. Each of the donors came in with new WHO grade 3 or 4 astrocytomas that were IDH1-mutant and ATRX-lost. Data came from immunoSEQ multiplex PCR; TCRdb stores just in-frame clones and leaves some out. The sample records 35,000 to 50,000 clones, around 90% being singletons. Germline CDR1 reads MGHRA; CDR2 reads YSYEKL. CDR3 length: 14 amino acids. The J segment lost 4 bases and the V segment lost 1 base, leaving 4 bases of the junction unmatched. Notes on this clone: Its specificity is not known.

The rearrangement links TRBV4-1 to TRBJ2-7, with TRBD1 matching 7 bases. The receptor was derived from a man aged 50 or older with glioma. The sample here was PBMCs, taken from a glioma patient whose treatment included an IDH1 peptide vaccine. CDR3 nucleotide sequence: TGCGCCAGCAGCCAAGTAACAGGGGATTACGAGCAGTACTTC. Translation gives CASSQVTGDYEQYF.